The 16 T cell receptor beta chains below all came from one sample that was sequenced in a study of cytomegalovirus exposure and HLA in healthy donors. The PCR had 60 Vbeta and 13 Jbeta primers. This table comes from immunoSEQ multiplex PCR, and its TCRdb copy is limited to in-frame clones, with some not included. The sample holds 150,000 to 200,000 clones; roughly four fifths are singletons and the top ten take roughly 1.5%. The sample comprised PBMCs. Receptors originate from a man between 40 and 49 years old in good health and CMV-seronegative.

This sequence joins TRBV6-5 and TRBJ2-2, with a weak D call TRBD1 (5 bases). The CDR3 consists of 15 residues. The V gene's germline CDR1 is MNHEY and CDR2 SVGAGI. V was clipped by 6 bases and J by 4 bases, with 15 bases between them. Written as DNA, the CDR3 is TGTGCCAGCAGACGACAGAAAAGTCCCACCGGGGAGCTGTTTTTT. As protein: CASRRQKSPTGELFF.

This clone was detected a few times. J is TRBJ1-1 and V is TRBV6-1; 10 nucleotides align to TRBD1. The J segment lost 7 bases and the V segment lost 7 bases, leaving 9 bases of the junction unmatched. CDR3 length: 14 residues. CDR1 and CDR2 (germline): MNHNS, SASEGT. The CDR3 loop is CASKEGRDRGEAFF. The CDR3 bases are TGTGCCAGCAAGGAGGGACGGGACAGGGGTGAAGCTTTCTTT.

The table lists this clone with a count of one. This chain connects TRBV19 to TRBJ1-4; 8 bases match TRBD1. Trimming at V came to 10 bases and at J to 8 bases, leaving 9 bases not matched to a gene. CDR1 is LNHDA and CDR2 is SQIVND in the germline V gene (reference sequence). This CDR3 has 13 amino acids. DNA of the CDR3: TGTGCCACCACAGGACAGGGTCGAGAAAAACTGTTTTTT. It is translated as CATTGQGREKLFF.

V gene TRBV19 combines with J gene TRBJ1-1, with 8 bases lining up with TRBD1. CDR1 is LNHDA, CDR2 SQIVND, per germline (reference sequence). This CDR3 has 14 amino acids. Unmatched junction bases numbered 4, after V lost 4 bases and J lost 3 bases. The CDR3 spells CASSKDREDTEAFF. As DNA, the CDR3 is TGTGCCAGTAGTAAGGACAGGGAGGACACTGAAGCTTTCTTT.

The CDR3 coding sequence is TGTGCCACCAGCAGAGGACTGACAGGGGAAGGAAACACCATATATTTT. Its translation is CATSRGLTGEGNTIYF. The chain couples TRBV15 to TRBJ1-3; TRBD1 agrees at 8 bases. J gave up 4 bases and V 1 base, and 6 bases lay outside the gene matches. The germline CDR1 and CDR2 sequences are LNHNV and YYDKDF (reference sequence). This CDR3 is built from 16 residues.

J is TRBJ2-1 and V is TRBV27; 9 bases line up with TRBD2. Germline V gene data show CDR1 as MNHEY and CDR2 as SMNVEV (reference sequence). The CDR3 has 16 residues. Germline trimming cut 2 bases from V and 7 bases from J; bases unmatched to any gene: 9. The CDR3 protein is CASSLSGAGGRNEQFF. Here the CDR3 DNA reads TGTGCCAGCAGTTTAAGCGGGGCGGGAGGGAGGAATGAGCAGTTCTTC.

The rearrangement links TRBV5-4 to TRBJ2-7, with 9 nucleotides matching TRBD1. CDR1 SGHNT and CDR2 YYREEE come from the germline V gene (reference sequence). The CDR3 is 15 residues long. Trimming removed 1 base from V and 3 bases from J; junction bases left unmatched: 5. DNA of the CDR3: TGTGCCAGCAGCTTGAGACAGGGGGACTTCTACGAGCAGTACTTC. The encoded protein is CASSLRQGDFYEQYF. Full variable domain (missing parts from reference TRBV5-4 and TRBJ2-7): ETGVTQSPTHLIKTRGQQVTLRCSSQSGHNTVSWYQQALGQGPQFIFQYYREEENGRGNFPPRFSGLQFPNYSSELNVNALELDDSALYLCASSLRQGDFYEQYFGPGTRLTVT.

This chain joins TRBV19 and TRBJ2-7; D is possibly TRBD1 (6 bases). CDR1 and CDR2 from the germline V gene are LNHDA and SQIVND (reference sequence). CDR3 length equals 13 residues. V was shortened by 4 bases and J by 5 bases, with 12 bases between the two germline ends. The CDR3 protein is CASSTGYRDEQYF. In DNA form, the CDR3 reads TGTGCCAGTAGTACCGGCTACAGGGACGAGCAGTACTTC.

The rearrangement joins TRBV7-3 to TRBJ2-5, with TRBD2 as a possible D gene (5 bases). The germline CDR1 and CDR2 sequences are SGHTA and FQGTGA. Deletions cut 5 bases from V and 5 bases from J, with 12 bases between. This CDR3 is 13 amino acids long. In DNA form, the CDR3 reads TGTGCCAGCAGCCCGCGGGTGGGGGAGACCCAGTACTTC. It codes for CASSPRVGETQYF.

This clone was seen more than once but under ten times. The rearrangement links TRBV30 to TRBJ1-5; 9 positions agree with TRBD1. This CDR3 region has 13 residues. Germline-derived CDR1 and CDR2 are GTSNPN and SVGIG (reference sequence). The V and J ends lost 2 bases and 7 bases, in that order; junction bases with no gene match: 3. The CDR3 loop is CAWSRDRGQPQHF. The CDR3 bases are TGTGCCTGGAGTCGAGACAGGGGGCAGCCCCAGCATTTT. The variable domain in full, with the rest retrieved from reference TRBV30 and TRBJ1-5, is SQTIHQWPATLVQPVGSPLSLECTVEGTSNPNLYWYRQAAGRGLQLLFYSVGIGQISSEVPQNLSASRPQDRQFILSSKKLLLSDSGFYLCAWSRDRGQPQHFGDGTRLSIL.

The V gene is TRBV9, the J gene TRBJ2-7; 8 bases are a match to TRBD2. The V gene's germline CDR1 is SGDLS and CDR2 YYNGEE. The trim removed 1 base at V and 6 bases at J, leaving 6 bases unmatched. The CDR3 is made up of 14 amino acids. The CDR3 loop reads CASSVIAGKGEQYF. In DNA, the CDR3 is TGTGCCAGCAGCGTAATAGCGGGAAAAGGCGAGCAGTACTTC.

This chain uses TRBV7-8 with TRBJ2-1; 7 nucleotides agree with TRBD2. V shed 5 bases, J shed 1 base, and the junction held 8 bases outside the gene matches. The germline CDR1 and CDR2 sequences are SGHVS and FQNEAQ. This CDR3 region has 16 residues. The CDR3 nucleotides read TGTGCCAGCAGCCCCCGGACTAGTCTGTCCTACAATGAGCAGTTCTTC. Protein: CASSPRTSLSYNEQFF.

This clone was counted only a few times. The J gene is TRBJ1-3, the V gene TRBV5-1; 7 bases agree with TRBD1. Germline lookup yields CDR1 SGHRS and CDR2 YFSETQ. V was clipped by 0 bases and J by 8 bases; unmatched bases: 11. The CDR3 is made up of 16 amino acids. The CDR3 loop is CASSLDRTDQGDTIYF. The DNA for the CDR3 is TGCGCCAGCAGCTTGGACAGGACGGATCAGGGGGACACCATATATTTT.

This clone was seen more than once but under ten times. The chain carries TRBV27 and TRBJ1-2, with D perhaps TRBD1 (5 bases). The V gene's germline CDR1 is MNHEY and CDR2 SMNVEV (reference sequence). This CDR3 is built from 14 residues. V shed 6 bases and J shed 3 bases, with 14 bases lying between them. CDR3 coding DNA: TGTGCCAGCAGCCCTGAAGGGGTCGACTATGGCTACACCTTC. As protein: CASSPEGVDYGYTF.

DNA of the CDR3: TGTGCCAGCAGAGTACTTCAGGGGTACTCCTACGAGCAGTACTTC. It translates to CASRVLQGYSYEQYF. The V gene is TRBV5-8, the J gene TRBJ2-7, with D tentatively TRBD1 (6 bases). This CDR3 comprises 15 residues. Germline V gene lookup returns CDR1 SGHTS and CDR2 YDEGEE. Trimming cost V 5 bases and J 0 bases, with 15 bases left between them.

The J gene is TRBJ2-7, the V gene TRBV7-2, with D possibly being TRBD1 (5 bases). Germline V gives CDR1 SGHTA, CDR2 FQGNSA. The CDR3 spans 16 residues. The V and J ends lost 5 bases and 3 bases respectively, with 20 bases between them. CDR3 sequence reads: CASSLSQGLQFYEQYF. DNA of the CDR3: TGTGCCAGCAGCCTTAGTCAGGGCTTACAGTTCTACGAGCAGTACTTC.